These 2 T cell receptor beta chains came from one sample sequenced in a study of shared clonotypes between healthy human individuals. Clones were sequenced by immunoSEQ multiplex PCR, and TCRdb holds only the in-frame ones, with some missing. The table has about 1.1 million clones, around 78% seen once. Material for sequencing was memory CD4+ T cells from PBMCs. Subset noted: CD45RA-negative fraction. Every receptor here comes from a young man in good health. Some clones in this sample may be carry-over from other donors' samples.

Only one count was recorded for this clone. Sequence at one end of the junction differs from germline and may be a read error. This chain links TRBV5-1 with TRBJ2-5, with D unresolved. Germline lookup yields CDR1 SGHRS and CDR2 YFSETQ. This CDR3 is 12 amino acids long. In DNA form, the CDR3 reads TGCGCCAGCAGCTTGGAGCAAGAGGCCCAGTACTTC. This translates into CASSLEQEAQYF.

This chain uses TRBV18 with TRBJ2-3, with D tentatively TRBD2 (7 bases). Germline V gene data show CDR1 as KGHSH and CDR2 as LQKENI. The CDR3 has 14 amino acids. V lost 2 bases and J lost 6, with 12 bases in between. The CDR3 spells CASSPGGGADTQYF. CDR3 DNA sequence: TGTGCCAGCTCACCAGGAGGGGGGGCCGATACGCAGTATTTT.